This T cell receptor (beta chain) was documented in a study of cytomegalovirus exposure and HLA in healthy donors. The CDR3 runs 12 residues. Germline assignment: CDR1 SGHRS and CDR2 YFSETQ. Unmatched junction bases numbered 5, after V lost 5 bases and J lost 6 bases. Researchers ran the PCR with 60 Vbeta and 13 Jbeta primers. Repertoires were generated with immunoSEQ multiplex PCR, while TCRdb's copy carries only in-frame clones and drops some. The table includes tens of thousands of clones, around 66% detected once. This sequence joins TRBV5-1 and TRBJ2-7; 7 bases are a match to TRBD1. The clonotype originates from a man aged 55 to 69 in good health and CMV-seropositive. What was sequenced was PBMCs. The CDR3 DNA reads TGCGCCAGCAGTTACGACAGGGCCGAGCAGTACTTC. As protein: CASSYDRAEQYF.